These T cell receptor beta chains were read from a single sample in a study of T cell changes during pregnancy in multiple sclerosis. Profiled with immunoSEQ multiplex PCR; TCRdb holds only in-frame clones, not every one. The data show 65,000 or so clones, 90% seen once. Material: peripheral blood, obtained in the second trimester of pregnancy. The receptors come from a female donor in good health, enrolled as a control in a pregnancy study. Both conserved end residues are part of each CDR3. The order of the fields is CDR3 protein, CDR3 DNA, J gene, CDR3 length, V gene, D gene, clone size. A D gene is named only where the DNA matches it firmly. Only some rows state a clone size, as once, few, many or a class for expanded clones.

CDR3aa: CASSSLGGRQETQYF
CDR3nt: TGTGCCAGCAGCTCATTGGGGGGACGACAAGAGACCCAGTACTTC
j_gene: TRBJ2-5
len: 15
v_gene: TRBV7-9
d_gene: .
abundance: .

CDR3aa: CAISELAGGVTDTQYF
CDR3nt: TGTGCCATCAGTGAGCTAGCGGGAGGGGTCACAGATACGCAGTATTTT
j_gene: TRBJ2-3
len: 16
v_gene: TRBV10-3
d_gene: TRBD2
abundance: .

CDR3aa: CASSLHTGASYEQYF
CDR3nt: TGCGCCAGCAGCCTCCACACAGGGGCTTCGTACGAGCAGTACTTC
j_gene: TRBJ2-7
len: 15
v_gene: TRBV4-1
d_gene: TRBD1
abundance: .

CDR3aa: CASSSNIGSYEQYF
CDR3nt: TGTGCCAGCAGCTCAAACATAGGGAGCTACGAGCAGTACTTC
j_gene: TRBJ2-7
len: 14
v_gene: TRBV11-2
d_gene: .
abundance: .

CDR3aa: CSDGTSGGWLDTQYF
CDR3nt: TGCAGCGACGGGACTAGCGGGGGGTGGTTAGATACGCAGTATTTT
j_gene: TRBJ2-3
len: 15
v_gene: TRBV29-1
d_gene: TRBD2
abundance: .

CDR3aa: CASSIQFYQGLRTGYTF
CDR3nt: TGTGCCAGTAGTATTCAATTTTATCAGGGGCTGAGGACTGGCTACACCTTC
j_gene: TRBJ1-2
len: 17
v_gene: TRBV19
d_gene: .
abundance: .

CDR3aa: CASSRSNNEQFF
CDR3nt: TGCGCCAGCAGCCGTTCTAACAATGAGCAGTTCTTC
j_gene: TRBJ2-1
len: 12
v_gene: TRBV5-1
d_gene: .
abundance: .

CDR3aa: CASSPGTSGASYNEQFF
CDR3nt: TGTGCCAGCTCTCCCGGGACTAGCGGGGCCTCCTACAATGAGCAGTTCTTC
j_gene: TRBJ2-1
len: 17
v_gene: TRBV18
d_gene: TRBD2
abundance: .

CDR3aa: CASSIDRVSPPLGTDTQYF
CDR3nt: TGTGCCAGTAGTATAGACAGGGTAAGCCCCCCATTAGGCACAGATACGCAGTATTTT
j_gene: TRBJ2-3
len: 19
v_gene: TRBV19
d_gene: .
abundance: many

CDR3aa: CASSSGSTEEQYF
CDR3nt: TGCGCCAGCAGCTCTGGGTCGACAGAAGAGCAGTACTTC
j_gene: TRBJ2-7
len: 13
v_gene: TRBV5-1
d_gene: .
abundance: .

CDR3aa: CASSLAAGGWYEQYF
CDR3nt: TGTGCCAGCAGCTTGGCGGCAGGGGGTTGGTACGAGCAGTACTTC
j_gene: TRBJ2-7
len: 15
v_gene: TRBV5-4
d_gene: TRBD1
abundance: .

CDR3aa: CASSPPGQGYGYTF
CDR3nt: TGTGCCAGCAGCCCCCCGGGACAGGGCTATGGCTACACCTTC
j_gene: TRBJ1-2
len: 14
v_gene: TRBV7-6
d_gene: TRBD1
abundance: .

CDR3aa: CASSLEPSGTGELFF
CDR3nt: TGTGCCAGCAGCTTAGAACCTAGCGGTACCGGGGAGCTGTTTTTT
j_gene: TRBJ2-2
len: 15
v_gene: TRBV11-2
d_gene: TRBD2
abundance: .

CDR3aa: CSASQGTEAFF
CDR3nt: TGCAGTGCCTCACAGGGCACTGAAGCTTTCTTT
j_gene: TRBJ1-1
len: 11
v_gene: TRBV20-1
d_gene: .
abundance: .

CDR3aa: CASSAGLLPGETQYF
CDR3nt: TGTGCCAGCAGCGCCGGGTTGTTGCCCGGGGAGACCCAGTACTTC
j_gene: TRBJ2-5
len: 15
v_gene: TRBV9
d_gene: .
abundance: .

CDR3aa: CASSPGGYGYTF
CDR3nt: TGCGCCAGCAGCCCAGGGGGCTATGGCTACACCTTC
j_gene: TRBJ1-2
len: 12
v_gene: TRBV5-1
d_gene: TRBD1
abundance: .

CDR3aa: CASSLLLAGNYGYTF
CDR3nt: TGTGCCAGCAGTTTATTACTCGCGGGGAACTATGGCTACACCTTC
j_gene: TRBJ1-2
len: 15
v_gene: TRBV28
d_gene: .
abundance: .